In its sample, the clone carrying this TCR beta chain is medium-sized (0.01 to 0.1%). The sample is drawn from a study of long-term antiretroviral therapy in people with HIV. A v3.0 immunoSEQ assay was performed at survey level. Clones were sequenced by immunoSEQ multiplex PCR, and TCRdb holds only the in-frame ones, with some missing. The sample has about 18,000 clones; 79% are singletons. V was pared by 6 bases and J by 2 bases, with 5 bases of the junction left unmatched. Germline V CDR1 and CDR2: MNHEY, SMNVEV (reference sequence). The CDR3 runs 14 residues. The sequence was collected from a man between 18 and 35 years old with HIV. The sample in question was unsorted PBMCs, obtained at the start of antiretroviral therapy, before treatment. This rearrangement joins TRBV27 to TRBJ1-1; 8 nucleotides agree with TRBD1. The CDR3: CASRLQGGNTEAFF. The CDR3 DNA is TGTGCCAGCAGGCTACAGGGGGGAAACACTGAAGCTTTCTTT.